The 31 T cell receptor beta chains below were found in one sample sequenced in a study of blood T cell repertoires in COVID-19. The repertoire was sequenced with immunoSEQ multiplex PCR; TCRdb's copy has only in-frame clones and lacks some. The sample contains some 16,000 clones, 80% to 90% of which appear only once. Sequencing used peripheral blood. All receptors derive from a human donor in a cohort sampled during active COVID-19.

The chain couples TRBV5-1 to TRBJ2-5; TRBD1 matches at 8 bases. Germline CDR1 is SGHRS and CDR2 is YFSETQ. The CDR3 is 15 residues long. The ends lost 4 bases at V and 5 bases at J; junction bases unmatched: 10. For the CDR3, the DNA is TGCGCCAGCAGCCCATGGACAGGGAGTAGCGAGACCCAGTACTTC. Amino acids: CASSPWTGSSETQYF.

This clone was picked up one time. The chain recombines TRBV2 with TRBJ2-7, with TRBD1 matching over 9 bases. The CDR3 is 14 residues long. Trimming removed 5 bases from V and 3 bases from J; junction bases left unmatched: 5. Per germline, CDR1 SNHLY and CDR2 FYNNEI. CDR3 nucleotides: TGTGCCAGCAGTTACGACAGGGGGAACTACGAGCAGTACTTC. Translation: CASSYDRGNYEQYF.

This chain joins TRBV9 and TRBJ2-7; 8 nucleotides match TRBD1. This CDR3 spans 14 amino acids. Per germline, CDR1 SGDLS and CDR2 YYNGEE. J lost 6 bases, V lost 4 bases, and 9 bases had no gene match. The DNA for the CDR3 is TGTGCCAGCAGCCCACGGACAGGGACGGGCGAGCAGTACTTC. This gives the protein CASSPRTGTGEQYF.

This clone appeared once. The V call is TRBV28, the J call TRBJ2-7; D remains ambiguous. Germline CDR1 and CDR2: MDHEN and SYDVKM. CDR3 size: 15 residues. The V and J ends lost 3 bases and 2 bases respectively, with 14 bases between them. The CDR3: CASSFENRFPYEQYF. CDR3 nucleotide sequence: TGTGCCAGCAGTTTTGAGAACCGTTTCCCCTACGAGCAGTACTTC. Using reference TRBV28 and TRBJ2-7 for the parts outside the CDR3, the full variable domain is DVKVTQSSRYLVKRTGEKVFLECVQDMDHENMFWYRQDPGLGLRLIYFSYDVKMKEKGDIPEGYSVSREKKERFSLILESASTNQTSMYLCASSFENRFPYEQYFGPGTRLTVT.

This chain connects TRBV19 to TRBJ1-4; TRBD1 aligns across 11 bases. This CDR3 comprises 15 residues. With V trimmed by 4 bases and J by 11 bases, 9 bases remained unmatched. CDR1 is LNHDA and CDR2 is SQIVND in the germline V gene (reference sequence). The CDR3 spells CASSTGQGALLKLFF. CDR3 coding DNA: TGTGCCAGTAGTACAGGACAGGGGGCCTTGCTGAAACTGTTTTTT.

CDR3 nucleotides: TGTGCCAGCAGTTACTCGATCTCTGGAAGCGAGTTCTTC. This gives the protein CASSYSISGSEFF. This sequence joins TRBV6-5 and TRBJ2-1, with D hard to call. Germline V lookup: CDR1 MNHEY, CDR2 SVGAGI. Trimming stripped 0 bases from V and 14 bases from J, with 14 bases between. The CDR3 runs to 13 residues.

V gene TRBV6-5 combines with J gene TRBJ1-6; D might be TRBD1 (6 bases). This CDR3 is 13 amino acids long. Per germline, CDR1 MNHEY and CDR2 SVGAGI. Trimming pared 7 bases from V and 18 bases from J, leaving 22 bases between. The CDR3 reads CASILRGAGPHHF. The CDR3 DNA reads as TGTGCCAGCATTCTGCGGGGGGCGGGCCCTCACCACTTT.

The gene calls are TRBV19 and TRBJ1-1, with a tentative D call TRBD1 (5 bases). CDR1 and CDR2 (germline): LNHDA, SQIVND (reference sequence). This CDR3 has 14 amino acids. V was clipped by 7 bases and J by 1 base, with 13 bases between them. CDR3 coding DNA: TGTGCCAGTAAGACAGAGAGCAAGAACACTGAAGCTTTCTTT. Residues: CASKTESKNTEAFF.

Written as DNA, the CDR3 is TGTGCCAGCAGCTTCCCCCCTGGCGGCCAAGGGGGCACTGGCTACACCTTC. It encodes CASSFPPGGQGGTGYTF. This chain connects TRBV7-2 to TRBJ1-2, with 7 bases that match TRBD1. The CDR3 sequence is 17 residues long. From germline, CDR1 is SGHTA and CDR2 FQGNSA. The V segment lost 3 bases and the J segment 7 bases; nucleotides outside the gene matches: 17. Variable domain in full (rest from reference TRBV7-2 and TRBJ1-2): GAGVSQSPSNKVTEKGKDVELRCDPISGHTALYWYRQSLGQGLEFLIYFQGNSAPDKSGLPSDRFSAERTGGSVSTLTIQRTQQEDSAVYLCASSFPPGGQGGTGYTFGSGTRLTVV.

The V and J genes are TRBV4-1 and TRBJ2-7, with TRBD2 matching over 9 bases. Germline lookup yields CDR1 MGHRA and CDR2 YSYEKL. The junction had 4 bases not matched to a gene; V was cut back by 4 bases and J by 0 bases. The CDR3 runs 15 residues. The CDR3 spells CASSLLAGVSYEQYF. CDR3 nucleotides: TGCGCCAGCAGCCTCTTAGCGGGGGTCTCCTACGAGCAGTACTTC.

The chain employs TRBV19 and TRBJ2-1; 8 bases fit TRBD1. Germline loops: CDR1 LNHDA, CDR2 SQIVND (reference sequence). The V and J ends lost 7 bases and 5 bases, in that order; junction bases with no gene match: 7. The CDR3 consists of 14 residues. CDR3: CASTMNRGDNEQFF. DNA for the CDR3: TGTGCCAGTACCATGAACAGGGGGGACAATGAGCAGTTCTTC.

The V call is TRBV18, the J call TRBJ2-1; no clear D. Trimming removed 0 bases at V and 6 bases at J, with 15 bases between. There are 16 residues in the CDR3. The germline CDR1 and CDR2 sequences are KGHSH and LQKENI. The chain's CDR3 is CASSPPWSLDRNEQFF. The DNA for the CDR3 is TGTGCCAGCTCACCACCGTGGTCGCTAGATCGCAATGAGCAGTTCTTC. The entire variable domain, with the rest obtained from reference TRBV18 and TRBJ2-1, is as follows: NAGVMQNPRHLVRRRGQEARLRCSPMKGHSHVYWYRQLPEEGLKFMVYLQKENIIDESGMPKERFSAEFPKEGPSILRIQQVVRGDSAAYFCASSPPWSLDRNEQFFGPGTRLTVL.

The CDR3 sequence is CASSSGANYGYTF. In DNA, the CDR3 is TGTGCCAGCTCTTCAGGGGCTAACTATGGCTACACCTTC. This sequence joins TRBV18 and TRBJ1-2; possibly TRBD1 for D (6 bases). Germline V gene sequence: CDR1 KGHSH, CDR2 LQKENI. The CDR3 loop spans 13 amino acids. Trimming cost V 6 bases and J 0 bases, with 8 bases left between them.

The chain carries TRBV7-2 and TRBJ1-1; TRBD1 might be the D (5 bases). This CDR3 is 12 amino acids long. Germline loops: CDR1 SGHTA, CDR2 FQGNSA. Trimming shortened V by 6 bases and J by 11 bases, and 16 bases separated the two germline ends. For the CDR3, the DNA is TGTGCCAGCAGTCAACCGGGCCCAGGGGCTTTCTTT. This sequence encodes CASSQPGPGAFF.

This clone was observed a single time. The chain links TRBV7-9 to TRBJ2-1; a possible D gene is TRBD1 (6 bases). This CDR3 is built from 15 residues. Trimming left V 9 bases short and J 6 bases short, with 21 bases between. Germline values: CDR1 SEHNR, CDR2 FQNEAQ (reference sequence). CDR3 sequence reads: CASYLGTKTGNEQFF. The CDR3 region has the DNA TGTGCCAGTTATCTCGGGACAAAAACGGGCAATGAGCAGTTCTTC.

The chain links TRBV7-9 to TRBJ2-7; D gene ambiguous. Trimming shortened V by 5 bases and J by 1 base, and 12 bases separated the two germline ends. The germline V gene has CDR1 SEHNR and CDR2 FQNEAQ (reference sequence). The CDR3 spans 14 residues. The DNA for the CDR3 is TGTGCCAGCAGCCCCCAGGCAGTATCCTACGAGCAGTACTTC. It specifies CASSPQAVSYEQYF.

This clone was recorded only once. V is TRBV3-1 (or the pseudogene TRBV3-2) and J is TRBJ1-1; tentative D call: TRBD1 (5 bases). The CDR3 sequence is 11 residues long. Between the trimmed V and J ends, which lost 0 bases and 12 bases, there was a span of 8 bases. CDR1 and CDR2 (germline): LGHDT, YNNKEL (reference sequence). CDR3: CASSQEHRTFF. CDR3 coding DNA: TGTGCCAGCAGCCAAGAACACAGGACTTTCTTT.

The chain uses TRBV21-1 and TRBJ2-1; the DNA was not compared with TRBD1, the D call given in the table. TRBV21-1 is assigned pseudogene status. This CDR3 spans 16 amino acids. The CDR3 protein is CASSNNGQGTYNEQFF. The CDR3 DNA is TGTGCCAGCAGCAATAACGGGCAGGGGACCTACAATGAGCAGTTCTTC.

V usage is TRBV9 and J usage is TRBJ2-1, with D maybe TRBD2 (5 bases). CDR1 and CDR2 (germline): SGDLS, YYNGEE. Trimming pared 3 bases from V and 7 bases from J, leaving 23 bases between. The CDR3 extends over 17 amino acids. This CDR3 is CASSARISVEVANEQFF. The CDR3 DNA is TGTGCCAGCAGCGCCCGGATTAGCGTCGAGGTGGCGAATGAGCAGTTCTTC.

The chain uses TRBV3-1 (or the pseudogene TRBV3-2) and TRBJ1-5, with 8 bases that match TRBD1. This CDR3 has 14 amino acids. V was pared by 4 bases and J by 7 bases, with 6 bases of the junction left unmatched. In germline, CDR1 is LGHDT, CDR2 YNNKEL (reference sequence). The DNA for the CDR3 is TGTGCCAGCAGCCCCACAGGGGGGGGGCAGCCCCAGCATTTT. It codes for CASSPTGGGQPQHF.

This clone was seen only once. The DNA for the CDR3 is TGTGCCAGCAGCCGGCTCGGGGAAACGGCTTTCTTT. This gives the protein CASSRLGETAFF. This sequence joins TRBV5-8 and TRBJ1-1; D is unclear. The germline CDR1 and CDR2 sequences are SGHTS and YDEGEE. CDR3 length: 12 amino acids. Deletions cut 4 bases from V and 11 bases from J, with 15 bases between.

The rearrangement uses TRBV27 and TRBJ1-4, with TRBD1 matching 7 bases. Germline assignment: CDR1 MNHEY and CDR2 SMNVEV (reference sequence). V lost 5 bases, J lost 6 bases, and 6 bases stayed unmatched. The length of the CDR3 is 14 residues. The CDR3 is CASSTRGWDEKLFF. The CDR3 region has the DNA TGTGCCAGCAGTACCAGGGGGTGGGATGAAAAACTGTTTTTT.

The CDR3 DNA reads TGTGCCAGCAGAAATCGAACACCCCTTTATGGCTACACCTTC. Translation: CASRNRTPLYGYTF. The J gene is TRBJ1-2, the V gene TRBV2; D remains ambiguous. CDR1 is SNHLY and CDR2 is FYNNEI in the germline V gene. This CDR3 region has 14 residues. Trimming took off 6 bases at V and 5 bases at J, with 16 bases between the two ends.

The chain couples TRBV30 to TRBJ2-2; D may be TRBD2 (6 bases). Trimming took off 8 bases at V and 1 base at J, with 14 bases between the two ends. Germline assignment: CDR1 GTSNPN and CDR2 SVGIG (reference sequence). The CDR3 totals 14 residues. The CDR3 reads CAGYGTLNTGELFF. The CDR3, as DNA: TGTGCCGGCTACGGGACTCTGAACACCGGGGAGCTGTTTTTT.

This clone was found once. The chain has TRBV5-1 and TRBJ1-1, with 7 bases aligning to TRBD1. CDR3 length equals 16 residues. Looked up from germline, CDR1 is SGHRS and CDR2 is YFSETQ. Trimming took 0 bases from V and 0 from J; bases not matched to a gene: 5. Here the CDR3 DNA reads TGCGCCAGCAGCTTGGCTTGGGGACAGATGAACACTGAAGCTTTCTTT. Translating gives CASSLAWGQMNTEAFF. The full variable domain, rest sourced from reference TRBV5-1 and TRBJ1-1, is KAGVTQTPRYLIKTRGQQVTLSCSPISGHRSVSWYQQTPGQGLQFLFEYFSETQRNKGNFPGRFSGRQFSNSRSEMNVSTLELGDSALYLCASSLAWGQMNTEAFFGQGTRLTVV.

J is TRBJ1-4 and V is TRBV19, with 11 bases identical to TRBD1. Trimming cost V 6 bases and J 1 base; bases outside gene matches: 1. In germline, CDR1 is LNHDA, CDR2 SQIVND (reference sequence). CDR3 length: 15 amino acids. Here the CDR3 DNA reads TGTGCCAGTAGGGACAGGGGGCGAACTAATGAAAAACTGTTTTTT. Its translation is CASRDRGRTNEKLFF. The variable domain in full, completed from reference TRBV19 and TRBJ1-4, reads DGGITQSPKYLFRKEGQNVTLSCEQNLNHDAMYWYRQDPGQGLRLIYYSQIVNDFQKGDIAEGYSVSREKKESFPLTVTSAQKNPTAFYLCASRDRGRTNEKLFFGSGTQLSVL.

The CDR3 reads CASSLAGSGSTYGYTF. The CDR3 coding sequence is TGCGCCAGCAGCTTGGCAGGGTCCGGTTCTACTTATGGCTACACCTTC. The chain is built from TRBV5-1 and TRBJ1-2; TRBD1 might be the D (5 bases). This CDR3 region has 16 residues. In germline, CDR1 is SGHRS, CDR2 YFSETQ. The V gene lost 0 bases and the J gene lost 5 bases, with 17 bases spanning the gap.

The chain joins TRBV2 to TRBJ2-7; D may be TRBD1 (5 bases). Per the germline V gene, CDR1 is SNHLY and CDR2 is FYNNEI. The V end lost 3 bases, the J end lost 6 bases, and 24 bases lay between the germline ends. CDR3 length equals 17 residues. This CDR3 reads CASSEFQGIWDSLEQYF. For the CDR3, the DNA is TGTGCCAGCAGTGAGTTCCAGGGTATTTGGGATTCCCTCGAGCAGTACTTC.

This chain connects TRBV5-6 to TRBJ1-6; D unresolved. Trimming took 3 bases from V and 5 from J, leaving 12 bases between them. CDR3 length: 15 residues. Per the germline V gene, CDR1 is SGHDT and CDR2 is YYEEEE. The CDR3 region is CASSSRDRNNSPLHF. The CDR3 coding sequence is TGTGCCAGCAGCTCGAGGGATCGGAATAATTCACCCCTCCACTTT.

The chain joins TRBV11-2 to TRBJ2-2; 8 nucleotides match TRBD2. V gave up 5 bases and J gave up 2 bases; unmatched junction bases: 7. Germline V CDR1 and CDR2: SGHAT, FQNNGV. The CDR3 extends over 16 amino acids. CDR3 DNA sequence: TGTGCCAGCAGCCTCCGGACTAGCAGTAACACCGGGGAGCTGTTTTTT. Its protein product is CASSLRTSSNTGELFF.

The chain employs TRBV18 and TRBJ1-2; D uncertain. The CDR3 contains 12 residues. Trimming left V 3 bases short and J 6 bases short, with 8 bases between. Germline CDR1 is KGHSH and CDR2 is LQKENI. The CDR3 nucleotides are TGTGCCAGCTCACCGTCCGGGGATGGCTACACCTTC. Translation gives CASSPSGDGYTF.